This T cell receptor beta chain was documented in a study of T-cell reconstitution after alpha-beta-depleted transplantation in children. TCRbeta library construction was performed incorporating unique molecular identifiers. One entry per CDR3 protein results from TCRdb running MiXCR on the PCR reads. The sample consists of about 1,000,000 distinct CDR3 sequences, around 30% of them appearing once. To note about this clonotype: Its antigen remains unidentified.

Per germline, CDR1 SNHLY and CDR2 FYNNEI. V shed 6 bases and J shed 2 bases, with 7 bases lying between them. The CDR3 is 13 residues long. General study points: At day 60, the high TCRbeta diversity found in some patients originated from recipient T cells and thymic progenitors that had survived. It was reported that alpha-beta T cells came from several hundred expanded graft clones (about two months after transplant). T-cell numbers and diversity one year post-transplant derived largely from freshly generated T cells.

The sequences come from PBMCs, mostly from graft donor cells, collected 360 days after TCRalphabeta/CD19-depleted stem cell transplant. The source is a boy younger than two who had a stem cell transplant for SCID, so the T cells may come from the graft donor. The gene calls are TRBV2 and TRBJ2-2, with D hard to call. CDR3 DNA sequence: TGTGCCAGCAGGCTAATTAACACCGGGGAGCTGTTTTTT. Residues: CASRLINTGELFF.